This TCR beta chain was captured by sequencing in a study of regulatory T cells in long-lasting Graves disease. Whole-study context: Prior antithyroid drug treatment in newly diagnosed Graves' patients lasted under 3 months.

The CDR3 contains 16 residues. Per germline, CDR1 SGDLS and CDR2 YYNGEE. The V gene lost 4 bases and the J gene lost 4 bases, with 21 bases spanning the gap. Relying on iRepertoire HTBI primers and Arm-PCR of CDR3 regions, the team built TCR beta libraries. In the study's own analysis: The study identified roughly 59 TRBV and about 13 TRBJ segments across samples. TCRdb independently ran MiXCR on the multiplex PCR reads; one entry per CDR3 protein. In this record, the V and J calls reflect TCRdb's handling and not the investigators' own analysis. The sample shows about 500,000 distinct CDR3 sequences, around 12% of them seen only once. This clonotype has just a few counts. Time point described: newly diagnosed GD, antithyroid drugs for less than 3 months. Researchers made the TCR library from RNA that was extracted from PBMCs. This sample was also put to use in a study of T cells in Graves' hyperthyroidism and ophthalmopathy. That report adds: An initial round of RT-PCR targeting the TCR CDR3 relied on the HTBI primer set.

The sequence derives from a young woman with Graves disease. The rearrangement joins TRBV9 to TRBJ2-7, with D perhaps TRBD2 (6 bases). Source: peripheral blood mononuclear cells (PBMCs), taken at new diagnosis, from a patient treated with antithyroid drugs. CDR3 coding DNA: TGTGCCAGCAGCCCCCGGGTGGGAGGAGCCAGGTACGAGCAGTACTTC. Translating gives CASSPRVGGARYEQYF.